The rows below give T cell receptor beta chains drawn from one sample of a study of Graves' ophthalmopathy and Graves' hyperthyroidism. MiXCR was run by TCRdb on the multiplex PCR reads, yielding one entry per CDR3 protein. The profile shows about 210,000 distinct CDR3 sequences, 29% of them singletons. What was sequenced was peripheral blood. These receptors were collected from a man between 45 and 60 years old with Graves' ophthalmopathy. Each CDR3 is given with its conserved first and last residue. A D gene is named only where the DNA matches it firmly. Clone size, where shown, is once, few, many, or a class for clones that have expanded.

many | . | TRBJ2-5 | TRBV19 | CASSMGRAETQYF
many | . | TRBJ2-2 | TRBV11-2 | CASSPRGGGITGELFF
many | . | TRBJ1-2 | TRBV12-3/TRBV12-4 | CASSPQSVVYGYTF
. | TRBD2 | TRBJ2-5 | TRBV7-2 | CASSSPLAGGQETQYF
many | . | TRBJ2-7 | TRBV20-1 | CSAHPTTGAHLYEQYF
many | TRBD1 | TRBJ1-1 | TRBV5-1 | CASGDREVSEAFF
many | . | TRBJ1-3 | TRBV3-1 | CASSQAGASGRNTIYF
. | TRBD1 | TRBJ1-6 | TRBV15 | CATSRDLGTVNSPLHF
many | TRBD2 | TRBJ2-5 | TRBV3-1 | CASSPTSGRGETQYF
. | TRBD1 | TRBJ1-2 | TRBV5-1 | CASSTGQGHGYGYTF
once | . | TRBJ1-1 | TRBV28 | CASKRLGNTEAFF
many | . | TRBJ2-7 | TRBV5-1 | CASSLDVSYEQYF
many | . | TRBJ2-7 | TRBV11-1 | CASSSLPTGEQYF
many | . | TRBJ2-7 | TRBV6-1 | CASRRGVLSSYEQYF
many | . | TRBJ2-5 | TRBV5-1 | CASSARDLGREETQYF
many | . | TRBJ1-5 | TRBV28 | CASSLMGAFQPQHF
many | . | TRBJ1-5 | TRBV18 | CASSPPSGGGRHF
many | . | TRBJ2-7 | TRBV24-1 | CATETSESYEQYF
many | . | TRBJ2-7 | TRBV9 | CASSFAPEFNEQYF
. | . | TRBJ1-6 | TRBV11-2 | CASSFLRETSPLHF
. | . | TRBJ2-5 | TRBV6-5 | CASSYDKQKQQETQYF
many | . | TRBJ1-1 | TRBV5-4 | CASSPGTPMNTEAFF
many | . | TRBJ2-5 | TRBV28 | CASRRQGGGETQYF
. | . | TRBJ2-7 | TRBV15 | CATGKTVGYEQYF
. | . | TRBJ1-2 | TRBV7-2 | CASSPDSGNYGYTF